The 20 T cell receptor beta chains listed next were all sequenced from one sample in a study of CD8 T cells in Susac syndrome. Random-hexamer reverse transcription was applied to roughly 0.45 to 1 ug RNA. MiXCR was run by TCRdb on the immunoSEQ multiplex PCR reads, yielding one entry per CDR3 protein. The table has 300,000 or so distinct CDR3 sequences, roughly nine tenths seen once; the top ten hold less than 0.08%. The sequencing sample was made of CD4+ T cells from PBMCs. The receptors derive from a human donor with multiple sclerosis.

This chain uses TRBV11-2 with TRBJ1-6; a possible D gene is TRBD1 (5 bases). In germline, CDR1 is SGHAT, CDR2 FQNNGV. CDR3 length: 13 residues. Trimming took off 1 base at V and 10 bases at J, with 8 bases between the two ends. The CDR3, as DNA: TGTGCCAGCAGCTTAGGCAGGGTATCACCCCTCCACTTT. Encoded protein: CASSLGRVSPLHF.

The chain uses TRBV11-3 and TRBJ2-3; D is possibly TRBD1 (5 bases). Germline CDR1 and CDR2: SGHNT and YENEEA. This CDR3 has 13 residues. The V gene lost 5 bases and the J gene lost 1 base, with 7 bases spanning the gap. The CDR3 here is CASSGARTDTQYF. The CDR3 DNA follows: TGTGCCAGCAGCGGGGCCCGCACAGATACGCAGTATTTT.

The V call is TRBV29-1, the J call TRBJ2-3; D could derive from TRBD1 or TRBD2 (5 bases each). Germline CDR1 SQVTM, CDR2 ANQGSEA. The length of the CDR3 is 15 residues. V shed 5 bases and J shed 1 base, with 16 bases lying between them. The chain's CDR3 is CSVLRGPEGTDTQYF. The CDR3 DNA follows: TGCAGCGTTTTGAGGGGTCCGGAAGGCACAGATACGCAGTATTTT.

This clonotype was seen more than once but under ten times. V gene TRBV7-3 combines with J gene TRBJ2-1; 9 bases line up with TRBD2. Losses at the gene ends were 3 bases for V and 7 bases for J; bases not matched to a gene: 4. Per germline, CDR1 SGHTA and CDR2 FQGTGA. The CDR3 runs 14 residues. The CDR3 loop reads CASSFGTSSNEQFF. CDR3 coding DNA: TGTGCCAGCAGCTTTGGGACTAGCTCGAATGAGCAGTTCTTC.

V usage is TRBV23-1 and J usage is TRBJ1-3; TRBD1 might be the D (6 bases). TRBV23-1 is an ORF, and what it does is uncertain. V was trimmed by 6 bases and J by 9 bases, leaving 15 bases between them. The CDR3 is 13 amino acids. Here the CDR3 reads CASSPPDSPTIYF. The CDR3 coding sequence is TGCGCCAGCAGCCCGCCGGACAGTCCCACCATATATTTT.

The CDR3 reads CSARAGGLQETQYF. The CDR3 region has the DNA TGCAGTGCTAGAGCGGGGGGACTCCAAGAGACCCAGTACTTC. V and J are TRBV20-1 and TRBJ2-5; 7 bases agree with TRBD2. The germline V gene has CDR1 DFQATT and CDR2 SNEGSKA (reference sequence). This CDR3 comprises 14 residues. V trimming: 1 base; J trimming: 1 base; junction bases outside the gene matches: 3.

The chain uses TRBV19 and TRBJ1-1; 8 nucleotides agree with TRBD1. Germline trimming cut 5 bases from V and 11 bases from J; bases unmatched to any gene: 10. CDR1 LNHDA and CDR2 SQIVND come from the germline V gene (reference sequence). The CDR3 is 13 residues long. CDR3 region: CASSPTTGVAAFF. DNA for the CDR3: TGTGCCAGTAGTCCTACGACAGGGGTGGCTGCTTTCTTT.

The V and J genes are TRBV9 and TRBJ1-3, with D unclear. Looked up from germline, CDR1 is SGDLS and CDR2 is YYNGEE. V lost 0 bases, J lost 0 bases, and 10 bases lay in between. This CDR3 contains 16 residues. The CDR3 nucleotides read TGTGCCAGCAGCGTAGTGGGCGGTAGCTCTGGAAACACCATATATTTT. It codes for CASSVVGGSSGNTIYF.

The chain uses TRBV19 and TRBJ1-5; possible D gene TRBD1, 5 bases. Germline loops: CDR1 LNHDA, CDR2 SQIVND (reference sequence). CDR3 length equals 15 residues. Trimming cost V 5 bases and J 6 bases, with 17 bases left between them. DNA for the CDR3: TGTGCCAGTAGTCCGGGCGAAGGGGCCGGTCAGCCCCAGCATTTT. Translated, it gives CASSPGEGAGQPQHF.

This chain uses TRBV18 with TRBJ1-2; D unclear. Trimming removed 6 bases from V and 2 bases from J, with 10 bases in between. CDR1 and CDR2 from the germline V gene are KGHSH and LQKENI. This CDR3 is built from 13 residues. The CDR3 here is CASSPTENYGYTF. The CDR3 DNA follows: TGTGCCAGCTCTCCCACAGAGAACTATGGCTACACCTTC.

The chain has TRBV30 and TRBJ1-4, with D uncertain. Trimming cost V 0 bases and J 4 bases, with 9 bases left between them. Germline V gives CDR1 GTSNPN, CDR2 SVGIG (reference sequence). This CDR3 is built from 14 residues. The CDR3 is CAWSVSPGNEKLFF. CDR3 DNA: TGTGCCTGGAGTGTATCGCCCGGTAATGAAAAACTGTTTTTT.

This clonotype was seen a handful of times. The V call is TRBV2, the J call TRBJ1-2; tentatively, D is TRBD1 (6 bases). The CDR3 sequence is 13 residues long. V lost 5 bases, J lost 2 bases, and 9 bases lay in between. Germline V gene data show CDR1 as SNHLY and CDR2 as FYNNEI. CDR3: CASSRTGNYGYTF. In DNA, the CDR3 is TGTGCCAGCAGTCGAACAGGGAACTATGGCTACACCTTC.

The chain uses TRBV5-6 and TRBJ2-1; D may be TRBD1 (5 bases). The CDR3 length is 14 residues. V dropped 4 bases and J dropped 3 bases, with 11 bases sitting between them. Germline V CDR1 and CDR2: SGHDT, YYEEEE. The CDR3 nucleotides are TGTGCCAGCAGCCAATATGACAGCTACAATGAGCAGTTCTTC. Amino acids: CASSQYDSYNEQFF.

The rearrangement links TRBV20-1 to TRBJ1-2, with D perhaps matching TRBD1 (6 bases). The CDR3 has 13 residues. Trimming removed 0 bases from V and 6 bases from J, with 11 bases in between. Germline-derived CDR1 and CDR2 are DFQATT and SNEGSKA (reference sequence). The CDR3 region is CSAREGGGHGYTF. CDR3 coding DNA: TGCAGTGCTAGAGAGGGGGGCGGGCATGGCTACACCTTC.

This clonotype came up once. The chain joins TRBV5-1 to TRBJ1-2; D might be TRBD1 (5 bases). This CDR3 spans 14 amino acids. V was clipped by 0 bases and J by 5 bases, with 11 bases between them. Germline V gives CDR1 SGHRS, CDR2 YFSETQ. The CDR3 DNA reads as TGCGCCAGCAGCTTGGAGGTCCAGGGATATGGCTACACCTTC. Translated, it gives CASSLEVQGYGYTF. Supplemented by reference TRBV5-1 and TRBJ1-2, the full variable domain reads KAGVTQTPRYLIKTRGQQVTLSCSPISGHRSVSWYQQTPGQGLQFLFEYFSETQRNKGNFPGRFSGRQFSNSRSEMNVSTLELGDSALYLCASSLEVQGYGYTFGSGTRLTVV.

DNA for the CDR3: TGTGCCAGCAGCCCTGGACACCCAGGCTACAATGAGCAGTTCTTC. Translated: CASSPGHPGYNEQFF. The chain joins TRBV12-3 or TRBV12-4 to TRBJ2-1; D possibly corresponds to TRBD1 (5 bases). V lost 6 bases and J 3 bases, leaving 15 bases between the germline ends. The CDR3 is made up of 15 amino acids.

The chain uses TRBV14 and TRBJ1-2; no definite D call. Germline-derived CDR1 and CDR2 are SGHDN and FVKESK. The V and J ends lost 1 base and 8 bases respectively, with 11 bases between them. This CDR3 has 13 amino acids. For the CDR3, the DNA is TGTGCCAGCAGCCAAGTAGGGCGGTGGGGCTACACCTTC. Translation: CASSQVGRWGYTF.

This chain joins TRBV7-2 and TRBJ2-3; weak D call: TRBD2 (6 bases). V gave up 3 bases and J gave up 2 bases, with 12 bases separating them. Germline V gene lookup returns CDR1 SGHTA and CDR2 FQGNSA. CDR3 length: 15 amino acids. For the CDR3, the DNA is TGTGCCAGCAGCTTTCTTAGCGGCCCCACAGATACGCAGTATTTT. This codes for CASSFLSGPTDTQYF.

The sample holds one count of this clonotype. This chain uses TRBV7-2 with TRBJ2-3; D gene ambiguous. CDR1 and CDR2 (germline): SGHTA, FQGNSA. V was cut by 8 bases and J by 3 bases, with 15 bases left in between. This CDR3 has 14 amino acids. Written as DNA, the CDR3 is TGTGCCAGCTCTCAAGGCTTAACGACAGATACGCAGTATTTT. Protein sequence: CASSQGLTTDTQYF.

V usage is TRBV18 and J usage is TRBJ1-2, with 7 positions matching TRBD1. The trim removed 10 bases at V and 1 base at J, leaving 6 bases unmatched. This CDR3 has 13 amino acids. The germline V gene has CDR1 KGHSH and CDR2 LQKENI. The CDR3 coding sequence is TGTGCCACGGGGACAGAAGTTAACTATGGCTACACCTTC. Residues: CATGTEVNYGYTF.